The 23 T cell receptor beta chains in this list originate from one sample, sequenced in a study of T cell changes during pregnancy in multiple sclerosis. Sequencing was performed with immunoSEQ multiplex PCR; in TCRdb, only in-frame clones are kept and a portion is missing. The repertoire holds 60,000 to 65,000 clones, with roughly 90% as singletons. Sequencing was performed on peripheral blood, taken in the second trimester of pregnancy. Receptor source: a female donor in good health, enrolled as a control in a pregnancy study.

The rearrangement joins TRBV7-9 to TRBJ2-7, with D possibly matching TRBD2 (7 bases). Trimming shortened V by 6 bases and J by 5 bases, and 14 bases separated the two germline ends. The germline CDR1 and CDR2 sequences are SEHNR and FQNEAQ (reference sequence). The CDR3 contains 13 residues. The CDR3 DNA reads TGTGCCAGCAGATTTACGGGGGGCGACGAGCAGTACTTC. This translates into CASRFTGGDEQYF.

The CDR3: CASSYREGGGEQYF. The CDR3 DNA is TGTGCCAGCAGTTATCGGGAGGGAGGAGGAGAGCAGTACTTC. J is TRBJ2-7 and V is TRBV27; 8 nucleotides align to TRBD2. Trimming cost V 4 bases and J 7 bases; bases outside gene matches: 9. Germline lookup yields CDR1 MNHEY and CDR2 SMNVEV (reference sequence). The CDR3 length is 14 residues.

This clone turned up a few times. V is TRBV5-5 and J is TRBJ1-2, with TRBD1 matching 8 bases. From germline, CDR1 is SGHKS and CDR2 YYEKEE (reference sequence). V lost 4 bases, J lost 1 base, and 9 bases stayed unmatched. CDR3 length: 16 amino acids. The CDR3 loop is CASSVKTGADNYGYTF. Written as DNA, the CDR3 is TGTGCCAGCAGCGTGAAGACAGGGGCCGATAACTATGGCTACACCTTC.

The gene calls are TRBV5-7 and TRBJ1-4; maybe TRBD1 (6 bases). TRBV5-7 is given ORF status, its function remaining uncertain. Trimming removed 2 bases from V and 7 bases from J, with 15 bases in between. The CDR3 runs 15 residues. The CDR3 loop is CASSFQTGKGEKLFF. Here the CDR3 DNA reads TGTGCCAGCAGCTTCCAGACAGGAAAAGGTGAAAAACTGTTTTTT.

CDR3 in amino acids: CASSEGYGTGGSPGELFF. The CDR3 DNA sequence: TGTGCCAGCAGTGAAGGGTATGGGACAGGGGGGAGTCCCGGGGAGCTGTTTTTT. This chain connects TRBV6-1 to TRBJ2-2; 11 bases are a match to TRBD1. J was trimmed by 6 bases and V by 1 base; bases with no gene match: 10. The CDR3 has 18 residues. CDR1 MNHNS and CDR2 SASEGT come from the germline V gene.

In nucleotides, the CDR3 is TGTGCCAGCAGCCAAGATGAATACAGATCTCTCTATGGCTACACCTTC. Encoded protein: CASSQDEYRSLYGYTF. The gene calls are TRBV4-2 and TRBJ1-2; no clear D gene. Germline lookup yields CDR1 LGHNA and CDR2 YNFKEQ. The CDR3 is 16 amino acids. Trimming shortened V by 0 bases and J by 4 bases, and 15 bases separated the two germline ends.

The rearrangement joins TRBV28 to TRBJ2-7; 7 positions agree with TRBD1. The V gene's germline CDR1 is MDHEN and CDR2 SYDVKM. The CDR3 has 14 residues. The ends lost 6 bases at V and 1 base at J; junction bases unmatched: 6. CDR3 sequence reads: CASSRVGQSYEQYF. The CDR3 DNA reads as TGTGCCAGCAGCCGGGTGGGACAGTCCTACGAGCAGTACTTC.

The chain has TRBV7-8 and TRBJ2-7; 8 nucleotides line up with TRBD2. The CDR3 loop spans 12 amino acids. Germline CDR1 and CDR2: SGHVS and FQNEAQ. J gave up 5 bases and V 5 bases, and 2 bases lay outside the gene matches. The CDR3 coding sequence is TGTGCCAGCAGCCCGGGAGGGGACGAGCAGTACTTC. This sequence encodes CASSPGGDEQYF.

The gene calls are TRBV7-3 and TRBJ2-1; TRBD2 matches at 11 bases. The CDR3 runs 16 residues. J was trimmed by 10 bases and V by 1 base; bases with no gene match: 9. In germline, CDR1 is SGHTA, CDR2 FQGTGA. The CDR3 here is CASSLRALAGGGEQFF. The DNA for the CDR3 is TGTGCCAGCAGCTTAAGGGCGCTAGCGGGGGGTGGGGAGCAGTTCTTC.

The V gene is TRBV7-3, the J gene TRBJ1-1, with D maybe TRBD1 (6 bases). The CDR3 spans 16 residues. Germline CDR1 reads SGHTA; CDR2 reads FQGTGA. V lost 4 bases and J 0 bases, leaving 15 bases between the germline ends. The CDR3, as DNA: TGTGCCAGCAGCTCACACTCAGGGGCCATGAACACTGAAGCTTTCTTT. It codes for CASSSHSGAMNTEAFF.

This chain joins TRBV27 and TRBJ2-1; possibly TRBD2 for D (6 bases). Germline CDR1 is MNHEY and CDR2 is SMNVEV (reference sequence). Trimming removed 6 bases at V and 6 bases at J, with 18 bases between. This CDR3 is built from 15 residues. CDR3 DNA: TGTGCCAGCAGGAGGACTAAATTACACGTCAATGAGCAGTTCTTC. Translation gives CASRRTKLHVNEQFF.

V and J are TRBV19 and TRBJ1-3, with D hard to call. Germline CDR1 reads LNHDA; CDR2 reads SQIVND (reference sequence). The ends were cut back, 3 bases at V and 1 base at J, with 4 bases in the middle. This CDR3 has 13 residues. The CDR3 reads CASSIISGNTIYF. The DNA of the CDR3 is TGTGCCAGTAGTATTATTTCTGGAAACACCATATATTTT. The variable domain in full, with the rest retrieved from reference TRBV19 and TRBJ1-3, is DGGITQSPKYLFRKEGQNVTLSCEQNLNHDAMYWYRQDPGQGLRLIYYSQIVNDFQKGDIAEGYSVSREKKESFPLTVTSAQKNPTAFYLCASSIISGNTIYFGEGSWLTVV.

The chain is built from TRBV4-2 and TRBJ2-7; TRBD2 matches 12 bases. With 0 bases clipped from V and 1 base from J, the junction kept 13 bases outside the gene matches. Germline loops: CDR1 LGHNA, CDR2 YNFKEQ. The CDR3 contains 20 residues. DNA of the CDR3: TGTGCCAGCAGCCAAGAAGCTGTTACTAGCGGGAGGTGGCTTTCCTACGAGCAGTACTTC. This translates into CASSQEAVTSGRWLSYEQYF.

The chain couples TRBV6-5 to TRBJ1-2, with a tentative D call TRBD1 (6 bases). With 7 bases removed from V and 6 bases from J, the gap between germline ends came to 18 bases. The CDR3 totals 14 residues. Germline CDR1 and CDR2: MNHEY and SVGAGI. CDR3 amino acids: CASTLRGGVDGYTF. CDR3 in DNA: TGTGCCAGCACCCTCCGAGGGGGAGTCGATGGCTACACCTTC.

V and J are TRBV10-3 and TRBJ2-7, with 7 positions matching TRBD1. There are 15 residues in the CDR3. With 6 bases clipped from V and 0 bases from J, the junction kept 8 bases outside the gene matches. Germline V gene lookup returns CDR1 ENHRY and CDR2 SYGVKD. The CDR3 DNA reads TGTGCCATCAGCCGTACGACAGGGAGCTCCTACGAGCAGTACTTC. Translated: CAISRTTGSSYEQYF.

The chain couples TRBV7-9 to TRBJ1-3; 9 bases match TRBD1. The V gene end was trimmed by 5 bases and the J gene end by 4 bases; junction bases not matched to a gene: 9. CDR3 length equals 16 residues. Germline V lookup: CDR1 SEHNR, CDR2 FQNEAQ (reference sequence). CDR3 sequence (DNA): TGTGCCAGCAGCCCACCCGGGACAGGGTGGGGAAACACCATATATTTT. It is translated as CASSPPGTGWGNTIYF. The full variable domain, with the rest looked up from reference TRBV7-9 and TRBJ1-3, is DTGVSQNPRHKITKRGQNVTFRCDPISEHNRLYWYRQTLGQGPEFLTYFQNEAQLEKSRLLSDRFSAERPKGSFSTLEIQRTEQGDSAMYLCASSPPGTGWGNTIYFGEGSWLTVV.

Concerning this clone itself: The limits of the CDR3 on the DNA are not certain, so only TCRdb's listed CDR3 is given. CDR3 in amino acids: CASSLAVGQGANNRVF. The chain employs TRBV7-2 and TRBJ2-1; TRBD1 is taken as the D call from the table, unchecked against the DNA. Germline values: CDR1 SGHTA, CDR2 FQGNSA. The CDR3 region is 16 residues in length, termini included.

The chain carries TRBV29-1 and TRBJ1-1; D gene unclear. Germline CDR1 and CDR2: SQVTM and ANQGSEA. Trimming took 3 bases from V and 5 from J, leaving 13 bases between them. This CDR3 spans 13 amino acids. The CDR3 spells CSVEAGVGTEAFF. For the CDR3, the DNA is TGCAGCGTTGAGGCCGGGGTAGGAACTGAAGCTTTCTTT.

This sequence joins TRBV13 and TRBJ2-7; unclear D gene. Germline V gene data show CDR1 as PRHDT and CDR2 as FYEKMQ (reference sequence). V was pared by 5 bases and J by 3 bases, with 5 bases between. The CDR3 spans 11 residues. CDR3 bases: TGTGCCAGCAGCCAAAACTACGAGCAGTACTTC. It yields the protein CASSQNYEQYF.

The chain links TRBV7-9 to TRBJ2-4; 10 bases are a match to TRBD1. The CDR3 is 14 amino acids. The germline V gene encodes CDR1 SEHNR and CDR2 FQNEAQ (reference sequence). V shed 2 bases and J 13 bases; nucleotides not matched to a gene: 8. CDR3 sequence: CASSLTGTGAEQYF. For the CDR3, the DNA is TGTGCCAGCAGCTTAACCGGGACAGGGGCTGAACAGTACTTC.

V is TRBV30 and J is TRBJ1-1; no clear D. V lost 0 bases and J 10 bases, leaving 15 bases between the germline ends. The CDR3 consists of 13 residues. From germline, CDR1 is GTSNPN and CDR2 SVGIG (reference sequence). CDR3 residues: CAWSVPDGSAAFF. For the CDR3, the DNA is TGTGCCTGGAGTGTACCCGACGGGAGCGCAGCTTTCTTT.

V usage is TRBV7-9 and J usage is TRBJ2-2; 7 bases map to TRBD2. The CDR3 length is 15 residues. Germline CDR1 reads SEHNR; CDR2 reads FQNEAQ (reference sequence). The J segment lost 0 bases and the V segment lost 8 bases, leaving 6 bases of the junction unmatched. CDR3 protein: CASQAGLTNTGELFF. DNA of the CDR3: TGTGCCAGCCAAGCGGGACTTACGAACACCGGGGAGCTGTTTTTT.

The chain links TRBV30 to TRBJ2-7; TRBD1 agrees at 8 bases. Per germline, CDR1 GTSNPN and CDR2 SVGIG (reference sequence). The CDR3 has 13 residues. Trimming removed 5 bases from V and 4 bases from J; junction bases left unmatched: 7. The CDR3 sequence: CAWDRTGLYEQYF. CDR3 DNA sequence: TGTGCCTGGGACAGGACAGGGCTTTACGAGCAGTACTTC.